This is a list of T cell receptor beta chains from one sample in a study of T-cell reconstitution after alpha-beta-depleted transplantation in children. TCRdb re-derived calls from the PCR reads in MiXCR, one entry per CDR3 protein. The data show 330,000 or so distinct CDR3 sequences, about a tenth seen once. Specimen: PBMCs from the stem cell graft donor, collected from the stem cell graft. These receptors all stem from a human donor who donated a stem cell graft to a child with acute lymphoblastic leukemia. Each CDR3 is given with its conserved first and last residue. The D gene is left open where the match is weak. Clone sizes are given selectively: once, few, many, or a class where the clone is expanded.

len,d_gene,abundance,j_gene,v_gene,CDR3nt,CDR3aa
16,-,few,TRBJ2-4,TRBV3-1,TGTGCCAGCAGCCAAGCCGGGGAGAGGCCCAAAAACATTCAGTACTTC,CASSQAGERPKNIQYF
13,-,many,TRBJ1-4,TRBV27,TGTGCCAGCAGTTTTGGACCCCGGGAAAAACTGTTTTTT,CASSFGPREKLFF
14,-,many,TRBJ2-7,TRBV18,TGTGCCAGCTCACCACCCTCTGAAATGGGAGAGCAGTACTTC,CASSPPSEMGEQYF
13,-,many,TRBJ1-3,TRBV29-1,TGCAGCGTGCTGCGGGGTTCCGGAAACACCATATATTTT,CSVLRGSGNTIYF
17,TRBD2,few,TRBJ2-3,TRBV4-3,TGCGCCAGCACCTCAAGGTCCACTAGCGGGTACACAGATACGCAGTATTTT,CASTSRSTSGYTDTQYF
15,-,many,TRBJ2-7,TRBV4-1,TGCGCCAGTGTCTACCGTCTGGGGGGCGCGTGGGAGCAGTACTTC,CASVYRLGGAWEQYF
14,-,few,TRBJ2-5,TRBV2,TGTGCCAGCAGTGTTTTAGCGAGCGGAGAGACCCAGTACTTC,CASSVLASGETQYF
11,-,few,TRBJ2-5,TRBV29-1,TGCAGCGTTGCAGTACGAGAGACCCAGTACTTC,CSVAVRETQYF
15,-,-,TRBJ2-7,TRBV4-1,TGCGCCAGCAGCCAAGAGGCACGGGAGTCCTCCACGCAGTACTTC,CASSQEARESSTQYF
13,TRBD2,many,TRBJ2-5,TRBV20-1,TGCAGTGCCCGGACAGTAGCGGGGGAGACCCAGTACTTC,CSARTVAGETQYF
14,TRBD1,many,TRBJ2-5,TRBV4-1,TGCGCCAGCAGCATTGGGACAGCTCAAGAGACCCAGTACTTC,CASSIGTAQETQYF
17,TRBD2,many,TRBJ2-2,TRBV5-1,TGCGCCAGCAGCTTGGCGTCCGCGGGAGGGAACACCGGGGAGCTGTTTTTT,CASSLASAGGNTGELFF
15,-,many,TRBJ2-1,TRBV20-1,TGCAGTGTTAATAATCCGGGACTGGGGAACAATGAGCAGTTCTTC,CSVNNPGLGNNEQFF
11,-,few,TRBJ2-7,TRBV28,TGTGCCAGCAGTATTCCCTACGAGCAGTACTTC,CASSIPYEQYF
16,-,-,TRBJ1-5,TRBV12-3/TRBV12-4,TGTGCCAGCAGTTTAGGGCGGACGCGGCTCAATCAGCCCCAGCATTTT,CASSLGRTRLNQPQHF
15,TRBD2,-,TRBJ2-5,TRBV27,TGTGCCAGCGGGATACTAGCGGGAGCGTATGAGACCCAGTACTTC,CASGILAGAYETQYF
16,-,few,TRBJ1-2,TRBV7-9,TGTGCCAGCAGCTTAAAGAGCGGGACCTCTAACTATGGCTACACCTTC,CASSLKSGTSNYGYTF
13,TRBD1,few,TRBJ1-2,TRBV20-1,TGCAGTGCAAGGGACAGAATGAGCTATGGCTACACCTTC,CSARDRMSYGYTF
15,TRBD1,-,TRBJ2-1,TRBV9,TGTGCCAGCAGCGTAGGGACAGGGGGCAGCCATGAGCAGTTCTTC,CASSVGTGGSHEQFF
12,-,many,TRBJ1-1,TRBV7-9,TGTGCCAGCAACGTAGGAGGCACTGAAGCTTTCTTT,CASNVGGTEAFF
11,-,many,TRBJ2-7,TRBV18,TGTGCCAGCTCACCAAGGTACGAGCAGTACTTC,CASSPRYEQYF
14,-,-,TRBJ1-4,TRBV12-3/TRBV12-4,TGTGCCAGCAGTTTACTGGACAGCAAGGGGAAACTGTTTTTT,CASSLLDSKGKLFF
14,-,few,TRBJ2-7,TRBV14,TGTGCCAGCAGCCAAGTCCCCAGGGCCTACGAGCAGTACTTC,CASSQVPRAYEQYF
11,-,many,TRBJ2-1,TRBV19,TGTGCCAGCACAAGCTACAATGAGCAGTTCTTC,CASTSYNEQFF
15,-,-,TRBJ2-4,TRBV7-2,TGTGCCAGCAGCTCCCCAGGAAATTCGCGGGGAATTCAGTACTTC,CASSSPGNSRGIQYF
12,-,-,TRBJ2-5,TRBV5-1,TGCGCCAGCAGCTCAGGGGCGGAGACCCAGTACTTC,CASSSGAETQYF
12,TRBD1,-,TRBJ1-2,TRBV28,TGTGCCAGCACCCTCCAAGGGGGCGGCTACACCTTC,CASTLQGGGYTF
14,-,-,TRBJ2-2,TRBV5-1,TGCGCCAGCAACGACGGGCTAAACGCCGGGGAGCTGTTTTTT,CASNDGLNAGELFF